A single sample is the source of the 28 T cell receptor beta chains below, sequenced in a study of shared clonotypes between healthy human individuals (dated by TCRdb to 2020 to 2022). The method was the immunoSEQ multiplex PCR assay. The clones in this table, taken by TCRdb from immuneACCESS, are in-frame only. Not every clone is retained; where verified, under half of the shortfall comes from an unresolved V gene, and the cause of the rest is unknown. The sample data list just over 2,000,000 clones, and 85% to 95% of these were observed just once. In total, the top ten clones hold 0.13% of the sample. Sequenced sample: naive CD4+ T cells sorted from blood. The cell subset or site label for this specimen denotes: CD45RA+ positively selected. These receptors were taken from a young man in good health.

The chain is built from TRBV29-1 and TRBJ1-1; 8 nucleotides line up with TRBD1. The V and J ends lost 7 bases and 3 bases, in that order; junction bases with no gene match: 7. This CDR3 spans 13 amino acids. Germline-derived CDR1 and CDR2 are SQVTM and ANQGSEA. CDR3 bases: TGCAGCGCTACCAGGGGGCAGGACACTGAAGCTTTCTTT. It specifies CSATRGQDTEAFF.

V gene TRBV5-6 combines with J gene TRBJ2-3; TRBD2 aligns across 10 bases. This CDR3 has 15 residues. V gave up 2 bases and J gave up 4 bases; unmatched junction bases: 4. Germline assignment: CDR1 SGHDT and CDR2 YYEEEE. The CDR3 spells CASSLELAGADTQYF. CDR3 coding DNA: TGTGCCAGCAGCTTAGAGCTAGCGGGGGCAGATACGCAGTATTTT. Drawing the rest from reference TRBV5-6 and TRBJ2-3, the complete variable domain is DAGVTQSPTHLIKTRGQQVTLRCSPKSGHDTVSWYQQALGQGPQFIFQYYEEEERQRGNFPDRFSGHQFPNYSSELNVNALLLGDSALYLCASSLELAGADTQYFGPGTRLTVL.

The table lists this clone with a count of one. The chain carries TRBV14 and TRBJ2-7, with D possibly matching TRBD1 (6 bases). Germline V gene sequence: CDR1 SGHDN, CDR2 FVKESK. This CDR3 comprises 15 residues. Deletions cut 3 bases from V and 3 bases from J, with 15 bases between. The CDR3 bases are TGTGCCAGCAGCCACTCCGGGACACATAGCTACGAGCAGTACTTC. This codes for CASSHSGTHSYEQYF.

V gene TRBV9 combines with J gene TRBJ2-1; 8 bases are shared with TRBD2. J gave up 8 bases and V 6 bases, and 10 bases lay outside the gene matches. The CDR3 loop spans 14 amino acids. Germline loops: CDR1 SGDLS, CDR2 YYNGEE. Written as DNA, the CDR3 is TGTGCCAGCACAGGGGTAGCGGGGAGTCATGAGCAGTTCTTC. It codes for CASTGVAGSHEQFF.

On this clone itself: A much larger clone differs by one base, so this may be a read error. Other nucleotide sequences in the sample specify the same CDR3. CDR3 sequence: CASDPPSGPYEQYF. The DNA for the CDR3 is TGTGCCTCCGATCCACCTAGCGGTCCCTATGAGCAGTACTTC. The chain joins TRBV30 to TRBJ2-7; 7 nucleotides agree with TRBD2. This CDR3 spans 14 amino acids. CDR1 and CDR2 (germline): GTSNPN, SVGIG (reference sequence).

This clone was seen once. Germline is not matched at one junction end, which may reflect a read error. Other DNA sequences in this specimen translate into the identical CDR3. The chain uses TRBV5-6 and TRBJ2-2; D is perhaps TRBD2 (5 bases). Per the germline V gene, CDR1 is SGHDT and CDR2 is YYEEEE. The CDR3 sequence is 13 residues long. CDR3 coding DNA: TGTGCCAGCAGCCGGGATTTCACCGGGGAGCTGTTCTTT. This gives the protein CASSRDFTGELFF.

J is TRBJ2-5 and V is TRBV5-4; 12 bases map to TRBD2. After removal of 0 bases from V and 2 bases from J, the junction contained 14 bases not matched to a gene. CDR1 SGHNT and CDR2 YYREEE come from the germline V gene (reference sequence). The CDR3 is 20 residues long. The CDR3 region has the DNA TGTGCCAGCAGCTTGGGGGGAGTGCTAGCGGGAGGGCCCGGACAAGAGACCCAGTACTTC. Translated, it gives CASSLGGVLAGGPGQETQYF.

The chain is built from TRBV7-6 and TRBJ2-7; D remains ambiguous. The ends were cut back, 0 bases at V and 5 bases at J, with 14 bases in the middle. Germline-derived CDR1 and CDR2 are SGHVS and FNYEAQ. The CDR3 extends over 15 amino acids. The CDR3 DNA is TGTGCCAGCAGCTTAGCGAGAAAGGGTGTCAACGAGCAGTACTTC. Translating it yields CASSLARKGVNEQYF.

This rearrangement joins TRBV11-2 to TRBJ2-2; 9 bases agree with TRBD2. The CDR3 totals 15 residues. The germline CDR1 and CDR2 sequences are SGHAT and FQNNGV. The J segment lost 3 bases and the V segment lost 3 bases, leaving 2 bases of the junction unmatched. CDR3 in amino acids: CASSLRLADTGELFF. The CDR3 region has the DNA TGTGCCAGCAGCTTGAGACTAGCGGACACCGGGGAGCTGTTTTTT.

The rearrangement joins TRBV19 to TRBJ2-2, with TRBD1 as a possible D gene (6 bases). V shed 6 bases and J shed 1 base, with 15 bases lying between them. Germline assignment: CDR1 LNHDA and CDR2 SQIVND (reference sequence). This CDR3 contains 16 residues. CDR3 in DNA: TGTGCCAGTAGAACCAGGGGACCGGGGAACACCGGGGAGCTGTTTTTT. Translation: CASRTRGPGNTGELFF.

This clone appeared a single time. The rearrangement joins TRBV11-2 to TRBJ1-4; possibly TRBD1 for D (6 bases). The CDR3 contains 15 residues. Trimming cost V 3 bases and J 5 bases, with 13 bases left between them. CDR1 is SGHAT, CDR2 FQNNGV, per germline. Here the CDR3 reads CASSFGQIRNEKLFF. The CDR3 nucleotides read TGTGCCAGCAGCTTCGGACAGATCAGGAATGAAAAACTGTTTTTT.

The CDR3 DNA reads as TGCAGCGTAGTTAAAGGGGGCAGCTATGGCTACACCTTC. This gives the protein CSVVKGGSYGYTF. The V and J genes are TRBV29-1 and TRBJ1-2, with 7 bases matching TRBD1. Looked up from germline, CDR1 is SQVTM and CDR2 is ANQGSEA. With 6 bases clipped from V and 4 bases from J, the junction kept 8 bases outside the gene matches. CDR3 length equals 13 residues.

In DNA form, the CDR3 reads TGTGCCAGTAGGAGGGGGGGCTCTTATGGCTACACCTTC. It is translated as CASRRGGSYGYTF. The chain joins TRBV19 to TRBJ1-2; perhaps TRBD1 as D (6 bases). V was cut by 6 bases and J by 5 bases, with 13 bases left in between. This CDR3 is built from 13 residues. Germline lookup yields CDR1 LNHDA and CDR2 SQIVND (reference sequence).

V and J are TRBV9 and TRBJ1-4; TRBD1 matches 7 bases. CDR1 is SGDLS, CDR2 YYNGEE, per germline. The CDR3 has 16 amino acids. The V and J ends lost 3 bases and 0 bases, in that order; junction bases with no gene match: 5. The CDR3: CASSEGTVATNEKLFF. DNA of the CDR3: TGTGCCAGCAGCGAAGGGACAGTAGCAACTAATGAAAAACTGTTTTTT.

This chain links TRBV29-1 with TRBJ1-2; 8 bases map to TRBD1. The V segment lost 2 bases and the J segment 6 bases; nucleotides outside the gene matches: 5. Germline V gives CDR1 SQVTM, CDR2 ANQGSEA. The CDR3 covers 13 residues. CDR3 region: CSVENRGAHGYTF. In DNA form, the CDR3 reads TGCAGCGTTGAAAACAGGGGGGCCCATGGCTACACCTTC.

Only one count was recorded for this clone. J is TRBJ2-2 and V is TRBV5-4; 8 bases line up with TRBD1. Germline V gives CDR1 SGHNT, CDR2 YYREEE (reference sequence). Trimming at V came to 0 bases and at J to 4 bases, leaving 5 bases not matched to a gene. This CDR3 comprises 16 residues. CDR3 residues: CASSLESGGFTGELFF. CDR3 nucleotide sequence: TGTGCCAGCAGCTTGGAATCAGGGGGCTTCACCGGGGAGCTGTTTTTT.

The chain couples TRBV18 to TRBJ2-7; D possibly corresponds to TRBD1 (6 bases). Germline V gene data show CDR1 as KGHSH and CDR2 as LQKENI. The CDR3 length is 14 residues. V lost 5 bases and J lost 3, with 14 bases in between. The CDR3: CASSFSGTFYEQYF. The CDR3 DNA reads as TGTGCCAGCTCATTCTCAGGGACATTCTACGAGCAGTACTTC. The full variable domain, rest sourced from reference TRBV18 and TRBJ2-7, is NAGVMQNPRHLVRRRGQEARLRCSPMKGHSHVYWYRQLPEEGLKFMVYLQKENIIDESGMPKERFSAEFPKEGPSILRIQQVVRGDSAAYFCASSFSGTFYEQYFGPGTRLTVT.

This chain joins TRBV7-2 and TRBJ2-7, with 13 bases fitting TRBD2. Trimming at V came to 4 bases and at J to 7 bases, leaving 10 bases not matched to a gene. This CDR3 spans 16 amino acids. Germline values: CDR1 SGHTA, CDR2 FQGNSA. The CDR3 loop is CASSSTGLAGASEQYF. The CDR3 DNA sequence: TGTGCCAGCAGCTCCACCGGACTAGCGGGAGCCTCGGAGCAGTACTTC. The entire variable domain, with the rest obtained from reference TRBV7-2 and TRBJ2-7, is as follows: GAGVSQSPSNKVTEKGKDVELRCDPISGHTALYWYRQSLGQGLEFLIYFQGNSAPDKSGLPSDRFSAERTGGSVSTLTIQRTQQEDSAVYLCASSSTGLAGASEQYFGPGTRLTVT.

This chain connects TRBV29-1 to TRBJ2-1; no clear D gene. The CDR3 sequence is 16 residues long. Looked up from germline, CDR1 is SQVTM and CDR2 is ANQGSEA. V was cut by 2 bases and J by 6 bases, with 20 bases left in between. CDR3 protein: CSVERVLDPTFNEQFF. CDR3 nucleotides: TGCAGCGTTGAAAGGGTTCTAGACCCTACGTTCAATGAGCAGTTCTTC.

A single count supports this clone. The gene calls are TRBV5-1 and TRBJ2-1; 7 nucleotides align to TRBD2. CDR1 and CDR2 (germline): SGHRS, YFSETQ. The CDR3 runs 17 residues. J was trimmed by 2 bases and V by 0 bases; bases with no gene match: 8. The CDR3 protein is CASSLEPSGEAYNEQFF. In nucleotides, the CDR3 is TGCGCCAGCAGCTTGGAACCCAGCGGGGAAGCCTACAATGAGCAGTTCTTC. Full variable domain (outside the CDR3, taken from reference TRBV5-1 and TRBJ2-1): KAGVTQTPRYLIKTRGQQVTLSCSPISGHRSVSWYQQTPGQGLQFLFEYFSETQRNKGNFPGRFSGRQFSNSRSEMNVSTLELGDSALYLCASSLEPSGEAYNEQFFGPGTRLTVL.

The CDR3 nucleotides are TGTGCCTGGAGCAGCGGACTAGCGTTTAGTGAGCAGTTCTTC. It yields the protein CAWSSGLAFSEQFF. The genes are TRBV30 and TRBJ2-1; 9 positions agree with TRBD2. Germline V gene data show CDR1 as GTSNPN and CDR2 as SVGIG (reference sequence). This CDR3 is built from 14 residues. J gave up 9 bases and V 3 bases, and 9 bases lay outside the gene matches.

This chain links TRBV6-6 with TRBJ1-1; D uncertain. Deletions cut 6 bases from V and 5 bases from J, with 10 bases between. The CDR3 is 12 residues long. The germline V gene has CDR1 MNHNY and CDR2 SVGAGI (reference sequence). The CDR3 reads CASSPGTTEAFF. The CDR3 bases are TGTGCCAGCAGCCCTGGAACGACTGAAGCTTTCTTT.

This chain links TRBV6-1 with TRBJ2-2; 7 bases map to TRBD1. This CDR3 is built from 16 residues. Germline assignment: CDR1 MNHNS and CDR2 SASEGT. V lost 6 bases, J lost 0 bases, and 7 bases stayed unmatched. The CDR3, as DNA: TGTGCCAGCAGAGAAACAGGGGCCACGAACACCGGGGAGCTGTTTTTT. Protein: CASRETGATNTGELFF.

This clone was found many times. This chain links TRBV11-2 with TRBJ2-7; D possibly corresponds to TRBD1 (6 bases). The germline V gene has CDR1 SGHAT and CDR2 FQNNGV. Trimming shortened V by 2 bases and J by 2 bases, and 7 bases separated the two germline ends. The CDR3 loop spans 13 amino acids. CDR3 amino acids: CASSLHRAYEQYF. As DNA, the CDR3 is TGTGCCAGCAGCTTACACAGGGCCTACGAGCAGTACTTC.

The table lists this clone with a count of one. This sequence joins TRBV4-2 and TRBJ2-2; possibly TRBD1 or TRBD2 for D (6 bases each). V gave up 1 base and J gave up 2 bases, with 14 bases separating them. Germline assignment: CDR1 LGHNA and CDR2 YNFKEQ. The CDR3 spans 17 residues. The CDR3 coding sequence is TGTGCCAGCAGCCAAGTATACTGGGGGGCCAACACCGGGGAGCTGTTTTTT. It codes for CASSQVYWGANTGELFF.

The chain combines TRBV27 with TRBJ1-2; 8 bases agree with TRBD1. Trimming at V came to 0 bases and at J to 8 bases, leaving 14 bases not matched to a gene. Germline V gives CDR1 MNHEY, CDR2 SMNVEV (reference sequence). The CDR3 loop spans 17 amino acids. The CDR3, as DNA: TGTGCCAGCAGTTTATCTGGGCAGGGGGCGGTCGGGAGGGGCTACACCTTC. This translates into CASSLSGQGAVGRGYTF.

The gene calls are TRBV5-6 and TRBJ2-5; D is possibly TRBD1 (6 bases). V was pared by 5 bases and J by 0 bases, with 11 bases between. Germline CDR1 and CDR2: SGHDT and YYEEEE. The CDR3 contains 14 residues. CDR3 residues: CASSHTGYQETQYF. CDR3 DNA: TGTGCCAGCAGTCACACAGGGTACCAAGAGACCCAGTACTTC.

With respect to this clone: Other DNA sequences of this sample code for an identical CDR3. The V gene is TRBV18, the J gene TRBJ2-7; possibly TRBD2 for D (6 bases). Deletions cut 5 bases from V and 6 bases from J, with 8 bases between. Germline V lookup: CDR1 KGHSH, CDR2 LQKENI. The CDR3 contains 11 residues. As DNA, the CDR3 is TGTGCCAGCTCAGGGGGAGGCGAGCAGTACTTC. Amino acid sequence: CASSGGGEQYF.